One T cell receptor beta chain is described in this entry. Its antigen remains unknown. Using immunoSEQ multiplex PCR, the repertoire was profiled, and TCRdb retains in-frame clones only, with some absent. The data contain about 590,000 clones, less than 97% of them singletons. This sample was taken from a study of shared clonotypes between healthy human individuals. CD8 cells regarded as naive lacked CD45RO, were positively chosen for CCR7, and omitted terminally differentiated effector memory CD45RA+ cells. After removal of 5 bases from V and 6 bases from J, the junction contained 19 bases not matched to a gene. This CDR3 is 18 amino acids long. Germline V gives CDR1 MNHEY, CDR2 SMNVEV (reference sequence). General study findings and limits: It was the few donors that limited the genetic and exposure-history diversity represented. Clonotype sharing among donors was thought likely to change with sequencing depth. Across subsets, estimated richness was generally greater for naive than for memory populations. The study found about 5% of naive CD4 clonotypes shared across a handful of donors.

This receptor was identified in a woman in her 30s in good health. V is TRBV27 and J is TRBJ2-1, with 7 bases that match TRBD2. Sequenced input: naive CD8+ T cells sorted from blood. The CDR3 DNA is TGTGCCAGCAGTCCCTTGGACGGGGGGTCGAAATTGGGCAATGAGCAGTTCTTC. It encodes CASSPLDGGSKLGNEQFF.